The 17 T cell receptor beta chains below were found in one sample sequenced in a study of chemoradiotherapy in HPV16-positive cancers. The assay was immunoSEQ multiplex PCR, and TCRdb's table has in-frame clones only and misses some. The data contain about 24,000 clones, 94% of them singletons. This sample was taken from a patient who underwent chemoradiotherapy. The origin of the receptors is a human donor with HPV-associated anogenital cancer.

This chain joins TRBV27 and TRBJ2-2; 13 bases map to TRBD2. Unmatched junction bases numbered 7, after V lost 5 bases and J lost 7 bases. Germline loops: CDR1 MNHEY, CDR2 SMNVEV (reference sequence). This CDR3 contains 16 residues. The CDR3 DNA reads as TGTGCCAGCAGTCCCGCAGGACTAGCGGGAGTCGGGGAGCTGTTTTTT. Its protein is CASSPAGLAGVGELFF.

The chain's CDR3 is CAWSVPGLAGYTQYF. In DNA, the CDR3 is TGTGCCTGGAGTGTTCCCGGACTAGCGGGGTATACGCAGTATTTT. The V call is TRBV30, the J call TRBJ2-3, with 12 bases that match TRBD2. Trimming at V came to 0 bases and at J to 7 bases, leaving 5 bases not matched to a gene. The CDR3 covers 15 residues. The V gene's germline CDR1 is GTSNPN and CDR2 SVGIG (reference sequence).

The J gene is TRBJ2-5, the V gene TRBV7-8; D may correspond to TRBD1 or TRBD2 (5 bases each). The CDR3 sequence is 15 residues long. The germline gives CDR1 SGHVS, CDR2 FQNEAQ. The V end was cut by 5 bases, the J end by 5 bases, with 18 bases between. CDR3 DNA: TGTGCCAGCAGCCCCCGAGGGGTGGGGCAGGAGACCCAGTACTTC. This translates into CASSPRGVGQETQYF.

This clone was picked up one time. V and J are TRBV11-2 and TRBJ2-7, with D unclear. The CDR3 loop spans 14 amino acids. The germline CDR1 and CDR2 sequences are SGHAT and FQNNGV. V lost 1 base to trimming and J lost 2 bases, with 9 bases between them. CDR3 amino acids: CASSLGGWTYEQYF. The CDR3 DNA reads TGTGCCAGCAGCTTAGGTGGTTGGACCTACGAGCAGTACTTC.

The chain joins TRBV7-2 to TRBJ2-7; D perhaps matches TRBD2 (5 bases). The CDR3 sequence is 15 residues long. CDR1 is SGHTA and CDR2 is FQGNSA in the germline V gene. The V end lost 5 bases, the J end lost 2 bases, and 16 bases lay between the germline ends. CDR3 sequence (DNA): TGTGCCAGCAGCCAAGCTAGCCACCCCACCTACGAGCAGTACTTC. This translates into CASSQASHPTYEQYF.

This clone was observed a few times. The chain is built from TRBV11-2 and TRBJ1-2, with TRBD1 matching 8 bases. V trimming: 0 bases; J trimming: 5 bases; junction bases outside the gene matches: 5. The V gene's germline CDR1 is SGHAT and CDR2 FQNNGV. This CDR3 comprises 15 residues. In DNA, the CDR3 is TGTGCCAGCAGCTTAGATCTAACAGGGGGGTATGGCTACACCTTC. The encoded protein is CASSLDLTGGYGYTF.

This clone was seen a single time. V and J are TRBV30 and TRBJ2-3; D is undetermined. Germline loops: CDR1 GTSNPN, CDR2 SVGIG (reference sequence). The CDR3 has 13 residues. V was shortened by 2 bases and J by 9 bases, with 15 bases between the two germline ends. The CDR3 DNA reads TGTGCCTGGAGTCTCCTACGGACCCAAACGCAGTATTTT. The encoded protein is CAWSLLRTQTQYF.

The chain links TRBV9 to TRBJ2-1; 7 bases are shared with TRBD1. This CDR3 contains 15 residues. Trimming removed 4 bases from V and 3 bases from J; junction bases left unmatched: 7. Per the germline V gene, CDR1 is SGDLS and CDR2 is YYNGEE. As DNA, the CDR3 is TGTGCCAGCAGCTTCCGGGACAGCTACTACAATGAGCAGTTCTTC. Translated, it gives CASSFRDSYYNEQFF. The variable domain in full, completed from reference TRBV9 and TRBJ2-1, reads DSGVTQTPKHLITATGQRVTLRCSPRSGDLSVYWYQQSLDQGLQFLIQYYNGEERAKGNILERFSAQQFPDLHSELNLSSLELGDSALYFCASSFRDSYYNEQFFGPGTRLTVL.

The DNA of the CDR3 is TGCGCCAGCAGCCCAAATTTGGGGGGATGGAGCGAGACCCAGTACTTC. It is translated as CASSPNLGGWSETQYF. The J gene is TRBJ2-5, the V gene TRBV5-1; tentatively, D is TRBD2 (6 bases). The germline V and J ends were trimmed by 4 bases and 5 bases, with 21 bases remaining between them. Germline V gene sequence: CDR1 SGHRS, CDR2 YFSETQ. The CDR3 is 16 residues long.

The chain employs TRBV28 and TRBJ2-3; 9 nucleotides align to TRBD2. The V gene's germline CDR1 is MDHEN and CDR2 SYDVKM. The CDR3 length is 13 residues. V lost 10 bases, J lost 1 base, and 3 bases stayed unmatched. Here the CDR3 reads CANKRGGTDTQYF. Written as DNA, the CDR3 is TGTGCCAACAAGCGGGGGGGCACAGATACGCAGTATTTT. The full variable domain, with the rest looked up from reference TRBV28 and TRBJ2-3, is DVKVTQSSRYLVKRTGEKVFLECVQDMDHENMFWYRQDPGLGLRLIYFSYDVKMKEKGDIPEGYSVSREKKERFSLILESASTNQTSMYLCANKRGGTDTQYFGPGTRLTVL.

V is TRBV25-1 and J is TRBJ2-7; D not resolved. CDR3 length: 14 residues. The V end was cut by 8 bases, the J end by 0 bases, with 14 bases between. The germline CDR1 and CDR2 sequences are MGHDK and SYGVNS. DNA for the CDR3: TGTGCCAGCCGTTCGGGCGCAACCTCCTACGAGCAGTACTTC. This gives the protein CASRSGATSYEQYF.

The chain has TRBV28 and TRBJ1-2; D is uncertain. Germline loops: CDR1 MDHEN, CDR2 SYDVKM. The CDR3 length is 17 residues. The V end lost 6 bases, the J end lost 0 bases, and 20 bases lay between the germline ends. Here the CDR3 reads CASSPALLDPTNYGYTF. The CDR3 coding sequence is TGTGCCAGCAGCCCAGCCCTCTTGGACCCGACTAACTATGGCTACACCTTC.

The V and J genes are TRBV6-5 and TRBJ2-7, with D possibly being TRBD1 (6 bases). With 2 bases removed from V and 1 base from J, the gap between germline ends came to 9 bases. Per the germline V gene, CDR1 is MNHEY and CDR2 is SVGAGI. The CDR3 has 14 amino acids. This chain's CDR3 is CASSYRTESYEQYF. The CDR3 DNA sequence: TGTGCCAGCAGTTACCGGACAGAGTCCTACGAGCAGTACTTC.

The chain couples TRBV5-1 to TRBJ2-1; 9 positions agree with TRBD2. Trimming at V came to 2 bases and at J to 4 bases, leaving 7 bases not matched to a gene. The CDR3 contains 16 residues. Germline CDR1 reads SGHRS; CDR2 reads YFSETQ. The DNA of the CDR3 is TGCGCCAGCAGCTTCATAGCGGGAGCGGGTTACAATGAGCAGTTCTTC. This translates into CASSFIAGAGYNEQFF.

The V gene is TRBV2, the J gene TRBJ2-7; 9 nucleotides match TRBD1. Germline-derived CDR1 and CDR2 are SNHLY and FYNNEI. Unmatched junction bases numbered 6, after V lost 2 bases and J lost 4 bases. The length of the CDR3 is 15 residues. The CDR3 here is CASSESGTGLYEQYF. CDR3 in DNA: TGTGCCAGCAGTGAATCAGGGACAGGGTTATACGAGCAGTACTTC.

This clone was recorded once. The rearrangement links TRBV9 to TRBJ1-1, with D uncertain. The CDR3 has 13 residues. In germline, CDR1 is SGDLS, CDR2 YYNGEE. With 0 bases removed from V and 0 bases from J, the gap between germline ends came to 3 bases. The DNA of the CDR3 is TGTGCCAGCAGCGTAGCGATGAACACTGAAGCTTTCTTT. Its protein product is CASSVAMNTEAFF.

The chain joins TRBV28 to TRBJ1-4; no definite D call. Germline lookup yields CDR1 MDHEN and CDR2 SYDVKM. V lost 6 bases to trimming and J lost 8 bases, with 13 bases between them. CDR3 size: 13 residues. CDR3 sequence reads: CASSSNDVEKLFF. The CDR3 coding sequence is TGTGCCAGCAGCTCGAACGATGTCGAAAAACTGTTTTTT.